This section outlines one TCR beta chain sequence together with its context. Unique molecular identifiers were incorporated into the prepared TCRbeta library. One entry per CDR3 protein, called by TCRdb with MiXCR from the PCR reads. The sample shows a few hundred thousand distinct CDR3 sequences, around 13% of them seen only once. The sample originates from a study of T-cell reconstitution after alpha-beta-depleted transplantation in children. Germline CDR1 SGHTA, CDR2 FQGNSA. The V end was cut by 3 bases, the J end by 4 bases, with 13 bases between. The CDR3 loop spans 15 amino acids. The TCR comes from a human donor who donated a stem cell graft to a child with combined immunodeficiency. The V gene is TRBV7-2, the J gene TRBJ2-1; D perhaps matches TRBD2 (7 bases). Here the sequenced sample was PBMCs from the stem cell graft donor, taken from the stem cell graft. CDR3 region: CASSFRGAGYNEQFF. For the CDR3, the DNA is TGTGCCAGCAGCTTTCGGGGGGCGGGGTACAATGAGCAGTTCTTC.